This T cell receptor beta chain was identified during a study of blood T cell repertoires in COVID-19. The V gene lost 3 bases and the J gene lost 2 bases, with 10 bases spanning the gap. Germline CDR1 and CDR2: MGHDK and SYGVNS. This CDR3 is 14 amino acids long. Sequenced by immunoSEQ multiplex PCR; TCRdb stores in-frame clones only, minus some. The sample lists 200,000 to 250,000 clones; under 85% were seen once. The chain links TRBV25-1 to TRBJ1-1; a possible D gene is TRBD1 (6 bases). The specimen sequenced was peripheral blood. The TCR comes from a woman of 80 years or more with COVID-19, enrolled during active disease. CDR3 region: CASSDSRGNTEAFF. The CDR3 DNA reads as TGTGCCAGCAGTGATTCCAGGGGAAACACTGAAGCTTTCTTT.